This T cell receptor (beta chain) was sequenced during a study of cytomegalovirus exposure and HLA in healthy donors. Study details: The study placed 80% to 90% of its approximately 360 genotyped donors in the Caucasian-associated ancestry cluster. The study's findings and limits: An analysis was carried out later, and it reportedly showed fewer N-insertions in an Asian-associated ancestry cluster than the approximately 700-donor mean. Being productive about 87% or about 30% of the time was typical of most TCR beta V segments in an earlier analysis. Sequencing depth roughly uniform across donors was assumed in presence/absence analyses.

Trimming removed 3 bases at V and 0 bases at J, with 15 bases between. The CDR3 is 17 amino acids. Primers included in the PCR were 60 Vbeta and 13 Jbeta primers. Here immunoSEQ multiplex PCR was the method, and the copy in TCRdb shows in-frame clones only, minus some. The sample consists of 160,000 or so clones, over 80% of them appearing once. Concerning this clone itself: The antigen is unknown.

Material for sequencing was PBMCs. This clonotype was sampled from a woman younger than 30 in good health and CMV-seronegative. The rearrangement joins TRBV23-1 to TRBJ1-3; D is possibly TRBD1 (6 bases). TRBV23-1 is treated as an ORF (open reading frame) with a function not yet certain. In DNA, the CDR3 is TGCGCCAGCAGTCAGGGCAGGGGTCTCAGCTCTGGAAACACCATATATTTT. Protein product: CASSQGRGLSSGNTIYF.